This T cell receptor (beta chain) was identified in a study of post-analysis software for immune sequencing data. About the research overall: Secondary progressive, relapsing-remitting and progressive-relapsing multiple sclerosis were among the included disease courses. The study's findings and limits: Controls had lower frequencies than patients of 4 or 5 TRBV segments, which included TRBV5-6, TRBV5-1 and TRBV20-1. Patients with multiple sclerosis recorded significantly lower normalized Chao1 diversity than controls, the study found. When the samples were clustered directly with F measure, those that had been prepared in the same batch showed strong co-clustering.

CDR3 length equals 16 residues. The germline V gene has CDR1 LGHNA and CDR2 YNFKEQ. The germline V and J ends were trimmed by 3 bases and 4 bases, with 18 bases remaining between them. Each TCR beta cDNA library carried unique molecular identifiers. From 1 to 10 million T cells, 500,000 or so cDNA molecules were obtained. TCRdb re-called the PCR reads with MiXCR, one entry per CDR3 protein. The table lists roughly 400,000 distinct CDR3 sequences, roughly 38% of them singletons. With respect to this clonotype: Its cognate antigen is unknown.

The origin of this receptor is a girl aged 2-15 years with multiple sclerosis. The chain has TRBV4-2 and TRBJ1-2; weak D call: TRBD1 (6 bases). The specimen sequenced was blood. The CDR3 sequence is CASSQATGRGTYGYTF. The CDR3 nucleotides are TGTGCCAGCAGCCAGGCCACGGGCAGGGGAACCTATGGCTACACCTTC.